Shown below are 31 T cell receptor beta chains from a single sample sequenced in a study of cytomegalovirus exposure and HLA in healthy donors. Vbeta (60) and Jbeta (13) primers were used in the PCR. The assay was immunoSEQ multiplex PCR, and TCRdb's table has in-frame clones only and misses some. The sample shows 130,000 to 150,000 clones, 70% to 90% of them seen only once. Input material: PBMCs. The receptors were gathered from a woman in her forties in good health and CMV-seropositive.

The chain links TRBV2 to TRBJ2-2, with TRBD1 matching over 9 bases. Per the germline V gene, CDR1 is SNHLY and CDR2 is FYNNEI. V lost 6 bases, J lost 9 bases, and 5 bases stayed unmatched. The CDR3 is 13 amino acids. CDR3 sequence: CASRGDRAWELFF. CDR3 DNA sequence: TGTGCCAGCAGGGGGGACAGGGCCTGGGAGCTGTTTTTT.

The genes are TRBV5-1 and TRBJ1-1, with D uncertain. The CDR3 extends over 12 amino acids. The V end lost 0 bases, the J end lost 7 bases, and 7 bases lay between the germline ends. The germline V gene has CDR1 SGHRS and CDR2 YFSETQ. The CDR3 here is CASSLGHNEAFF. CDR3 nucleotide sequence: TGCGCCAGCAGCTTGGGGCACAATGAAGCTTTCTTT.

The chain joins TRBV28 to TRBJ2-1; 8 bases fit TRBD2. Per germline, CDR1 MDHEN and CDR2 SYDVKM. Trimming removed 2 bases from V and 4 bases from J; junction bases left unmatched: 4. The CDR3 totals 15 residues. This CDR3 is CASSLAGGGYNEQFF. Here the CDR3 DNA reads TGTGCCAGCAGTTTAGCGGGAGGAGGGTACAATGAGCAGTTCTTC.

The chain links TRBV6-4 to TRBJ2-7; 10 bases align to TRBD1. Germline CDR1 and CDR2: MRHNA and SNTAGT. This CDR3 is 16 amino acids long. Trimming cost V 6 bases and J 2 bases; bases outside gene matches: 10. Here the CDR3 DNA reads TGTGCCAGCAGCCCCGGGACAGGGGTTTTTCCCTACGAGCAGTACTTC. This gives the protein CASSPGTGVFPYEQYF.

The J gene is TRBJ2-3, the V gene TRBV7-9; D is unresolved. The CDR3 loop spans 13 amino acids. Germline CDR1 reads SEHNR; CDR2 reads FQNEAQ (reference sequence). Trimming cost V 5 bases and J 2 bases, with 8 bases left between them. This chain's CDR3 is CASSPHNTDTQYF. The CDR3, as DNA: TGTGCCAGCAGCCCGCACAACACAGATACGCAGTATTTT.

The V call is TRBV10-3, the J call TRBJ1-5; D call uncertain. Germline V gene data show CDR1 as ENHRY and CDR2 as SYGVKD. The CDR3 runs to 14 residues. Trimming removed 9 bases at V and 4 bases at J, with 16 bases between. CDR3 region: CAIGGRQSNQPQHF. The CDR3 region has the DNA TGTGCCATAGGAGGGCGGCAATCTAATCAGCCCCAGCATTTT.

The V and J genes are TRBV7-9 and TRBJ1-1, with 8 bases matching TRBD1. J gave up 5 bases and V 4 bases, and 6 bases lay outside the gene matches. The CDR3 runs 14 residues. Germline lookup yields CDR1 SEHNR and CDR2 FQNEAQ (reference sequence). CDR3 protein: CASSSGQGWTEAFF. CDR3 in DNA: TGTGCCAGCAGCTCCGGACAGGGTTGGACTGAAGCTTTCTTT.

In its sample, this clone was seen a few times. Here the CDR3 reads CASGPAAGELFF. CDR3 sequence (DNA): TGTGCCAGTGGGCCCGCCGCGGGGGAGCTGTTTTTT. The chain couples TRBV19 to TRBJ2-2; no definite D call. V lost 8 bases and J 8 bases, leaving 12 bases between the germline ends. This CDR3 region has 12 residues. Germline V gives CDR1 LNHDA, CDR2 SQIVND (reference sequence).

The CDR3 loop is CASSPWRQGLRETQYF. DNA of the CDR3: TGTGCCAGTAGTCCATGGCGGCAGGGGCTTCGGGAGACCCAGTACTTC. The J gene is TRBJ2-5, the V gene TRBV19; TRBD1 is a possible D gene (6 bases). Germline V gene data show CDR1 as LNHDA and CDR2 as SQIVND (reference sequence). The CDR3 length is 16 residues. Trimming removed 5 bases from V and 5 bases from J, with 21 bases in between. The variable domain in full, with the rest retrieved from reference TRBV19 and TRBJ2-5, is DGGITQSPKYLFRKEGQNVTLSCEQNLNHDAMYWYRQDPGQGLRLIYYSQIVNDFQKGDIAEGYSVSREKKESFPLTVTSAQKNPTAFYLCASSPWRQGLRETQYFGPGTRLLVL.

This clone was detected only a few times. The chain carries TRBV28 and TRBJ1-1, with D uncertain. The germline V and J ends were trimmed by 10 bases and 3 bases, with 9 bases remaining between them. CDR1 is MDHEN, CDR2 SYDVKM, per germline. This CDR3 contains 11 residues. The CDR3 region is CAITRYTEAFF. CDR3 nucleotides: TGTGCCATCACCCGGTACACTGAAGCTTTCTTT.

The chain carries TRBV6-1 and TRBJ1-2; TRBD1 matches 8 bases. J lost 7 bases, V lost 4 bases, and 5 bases had no gene match. CDR1 MNHNS and CDR2 SASEGT come from the germline V gene. This CDR3 has 13 amino acids. The CDR3 loop reads CASSADRGRGYTF. CDR3 DNA sequence: TGTGCCAGCAGTGCCGACAGGGGCCGTGGCTACACCTTC.

This chain uses TRBV21-1 with TRBJ2-4; TRBD2 is the table's D call and was not checked against the DNA. TRBV21-1 is a pseudogene segment. This CDR3 spans 16 amino acids. This CDR3 reads CASRNPEGTSKNIQYF. CDR3 sequence (DNA): TGTGCCAGCAGGAACCCTGAGGGTACGTCCAAAAACATTCAGTACTTC.

The genes are TRBV7-6 and TRBJ1-6; no clear D. The CDR3 contains 12 residues. Trimming took 4 bases from V and 9 from J, leaving 7 bases between them. Germline assignment: CDR1 SGHVS and CDR2 FNYEAQ. The chain's CDR3 is CASSSDSSPLHF. For the CDR3, the DNA is TGTGCCAGCAGCTCGGACTCTTCACCCCTCCACTTT.

This clone was seen once. This chain joins TRBV6-5 and TRBJ1-4; 8 nucleotides line up with TRBD1. Germline V gene data show CDR1 as MNHEY and CDR2 as SVGAGI. This CDR3 is built from 16 residues. V lost 2 bases to trimming and J lost 9 bases; unmatched junction nucleotides: 11. CDR3 residues: CASSYAGQGSEQKLFF. Here the CDR3 DNA reads TGTGCCAGCAGTTACGCCGGACAGGGTTCTGAACAAAAACTGTTTTTT.

The rearrangement joins TRBV28 to TRBJ2-3, with 9 bases matching TRBD2. From germline, CDR1 is MDHEN and CDR2 SYDVKM. This CDR3 region has 14 residues. Unmatched junction bases numbered 1, after V lost 5 bases and J lost 1 base. CDR3 nucleotide sequence: TGTGCCAGCAGTGCGGGGGGGGGCACAGATACGCAGTATTTT. The encoded protein is CASSAGGGTDTQYF.

In its sample, this clone was seen once. The V call is TRBV6-5, the J call TRBJ1-6; no definite D call. V lost 4 bases to trimming and J lost 6 bases, with 10 bases between them. This CDR3 has 14 residues. In germline, CDR1 is MNHEY, CDR2 SVGAGI. The CDR3 coding sequence is TGTGCCAGCAGTTTGCAGGCCCTTAATTCACCCCTCCACTTT. This encodes CASSLQALNSPLHF.

This chain joins TRBV2 and TRBJ1-1, with D tentatively TRBD1 (5 bases). V lost 3 bases and J lost 8, with 16 bases in between. CDR1 is SNHLY and CDR2 is FYNNEI in the germline V gene. This CDR3 comprises 14 residues. This CDR3 is CASSEGGQPKEAFF. The CDR3 DNA follows: TGTGCCAGCAGTGAGGGGGGTCAGCCTAAGGAAGCTTTCTTT.

This clone came up a few times. This sequence joins TRBV5-8 and TRBJ1-2, with TRBD1 as a possible D gene (6 bases). V was pared by 0 bases and J by 8 bases, with 8 bases between. This CDR3 is 12 amino acids long. Per the germline V gene, CDR1 is SGHTS and CDR2 is YDEGEE. The CDR3 here is CASSLGRGGYTF. CDR3 coding DNA: TGTGCCAGCAGCTTGGGCAGGGGCGGCTACACCTTC.

The gene calls are TRBV11-2 and TRBJ2-7; 8 nucleotides line up with TRBD2. CDR1 and CDR2 from the germline V gene are SGHAT and FQNNGV. V trimming: 1 base; J trimming: 7 bases; junction bases outside the gene matches: 9. This CDR3 contains 15 residues. The CDR3 DNA reads as TGTGCCAGCAGCTTAGTGGGCGGGGGGCTGAGGGAGCAGTACTTC. It codes for CASSLVGGGLREQYF. The full variable domain, rest sourced from reference TRBV11-2 and TRBJ2-7, is EAGVAQSPRYKIIEKRQSVAFWCNPISGHATLYWYQQILGQGPKLLIQFQNNGVVDDSQLPKDRFSAERLKGVDSTLKIQPAKLEDSAVYLCASSLVGGGLREQYFGPGTRLTVT.

V is TRBV30 and J is TRBJ2-2, with 14 bases identical to TRBD2. This CDR3 spans 18 amino acids. Germline V gene sequence: CDR1 GTSNPN, CDR2 SVGIG (reference sequence). J lost 5 bases, V lost 3 bases, and 11 bases had no gene match. The CDR3 loop is CAWRGPGLAGVITGELFF. The CDR3 coding sequence is TGTGCCTGGAGAGGACCGGGACTAGCGGGAGTCATTACCGGGGAGCTGTTTTTT.

This clone was observed once. This chain joins TRBV27 and TRBJ2-7, with a tentative D call TRBD1 (5 bases). Germline V gene lookup returns CDR1 MNHEY and CDR2 SMNVEV (reference sequence). Trimming left V 5 bases short and J 5 bases short, with 16 bases between. CDR3 length: 14 residues. CDR3 in amino acids: CASSRRQGIHEQYF. DNA for the CDR3: TGTGCCAGCAGTCGGCGTCAGGGTATCCACGAGCAGTACTTC.

A few counts support this clone. The J gene is TRBJ1-2, the V gene TRBV11-1; D call uncertain. Germline CDR1 SGHAT, CDR2 FQDESV (reference sequence). V was pared by 2 bases and J by 1 base, with 8 bases between. The CDR3 sequence is 14 residues long. In nucleotides, the CDR3 is TGTGCCAGCAGCTTAAGCCCACTTAACTATGGCTACACCTTC. Amino acids: CASSLSPLNYGYTF.

In this sample, this clone turned up once. The chain is built from TRBV29-1 and TRBJ1-3; 7 positions agree with TRBD1. The trim removed 4 bases at V and 4 bases at J, leaving 10 bases unmatched. Germline CDR1 reads SQVTM; CDR2 reads ANQGSEA. CDR3 length: 15 amino acids. The CDR3 DNA is TGCAGCGTTGGACTACCGACAGGGCTAGGAAACACCATATATTTT. Translating it yields CSVGLPTGLGNTIYF.

The rearrangement joins TRBV7-2 to TRBJ1-3; no firm D call. Germline V gene lookup returns CDR1 SGHTA and CDR2 FQGNSA. The CDR3 runs 13 residues. V gave up 7 bases and J gave up 0 bases, with 7 bases separating them. In nucleotides, the CDR3 is TGTGCCAGCACCTGGGCCTCTGGAAACACCATATATTTT. Amino acid sequence: CASTWASGNTIYF.

J is TRBJ2-5 and V is TRBV12-2; the D call in the table, TRBD2, was not verified against the DNA. TRBV12-2 is listed as a pseudogene. This CDR3 has 19 residues. DNA of the CDR3: TGTGCAAGTCGCTTAGTTCTGGGGTTTGGCGGGACGTCTCAGGGGACCCAGTACTTC. It yields the protein CASRLVLGFGGTSQGTQYF.

V usage is TRBV7-9 and J usage is TRBJ1-5; 8 positions match TRBD1. V trimming: 4 bases; J trimming: 7 bases; junction bases outside the gene matches: 6. The germline V gene has CDR1 SEHNR and CDR2 FQNEAQ (reference sequence). The CDR3 has 14 residues. DNA of the CDR3: TGTGCCAGCAGCTCGATGACAGGGGACCAGCCCCAGCATTTT. Its protein is CASSSMTGDQPQHF.

The chain joins TRBV9 to TRBJ1-4; D possibly corresponds to TRBD1 (6 bases). Trimming pared 4 bases from V and 5 bases from J, leaving 15 bases between. This CDR3 comprises 15 residues. Germline CDR1 SGDLS, CDR2 YYNGEE. CDR3 bases: TGTGCCAGCAGCACCGTTGAGGGGGTAAATGAAAAACTGTTTTTT. It yields the protein CASSTVEGVNEKLFF.

The rearrangement uses TRBV11-2 and TRBJ1-6; D is possibly TRBD1 (5 bases). In germline, CDR1 is SGHAT, CDR2 FQNNGV. The V end lost 2 bases, the J end lost 11 bases, and 10 bases lay between the germline ends. The CDR3 is 13 amino acids. The CDR3 DNA sequence: TGTGCCAGCAGCTTAAGGACAACGACACCCCTCCACTTT. The encoded protein is CASSLRTTTPLHF.

V gene TRBV30 combines with J gene TRBJ2-3, with D uncertain. The CDR3 extends over 14 amino acids. V lost 6 bases and J lost 2, with 15 bases in between. The germline V gene encodes CDR1 GTSNPN and CDR2 SVGIG (reference sequence). The CDR3 bases are TGTGCCTGTTTTCGAGCACCATCCACAGATACGCAGTATTTT. Translating gives CACFRAPSTDTQYF.

The rearrangement uses TRBV5-4 and TRBJ2-2; TRBD2 agrees at 9 bases. V was pared by 3 bases and J by 5 bases, with 8 bases of the junction left unmatched. The length of the CDR3 is 16 residues. Germline V gene sequence: CDR1 SGHNT, CDR2 YYREEE (reference sequence). This chain's CDR3 is CASSSTPSGVTGELFF. DNA for the CDR3: TGTGCCAGCAGCTCAACTCCTAGCGGGGTTACCGGGGAGCTGTTTTTT.

V and J are TRBV7-9 and TRBJ2-1; TRBD2 matches at 8 bases. J was trimmed by 10 bases and V by 3 bases; bases with no gene match: 5. Germline CDR1 SEHNR, CDR2 FQNEAQ (reference sequence). The CDR3 length is 13 residues. DNA of the CDR3: TGTGCCAGCAGCTTTAAGGCGGGGGGAGAGCAGTTCTTC. Its protein product is CASSFKAGGEQFF.